This T cell receptor (beta chain) came from a study of fetal regulatory T cell absence and autoimmunity. Study at large: Without clinical diabetes, IPEX patients showed exocrine pancreas autoimmunity. Study-wide points: TRB gene family usage was broadly similar in cord blood and pancreas. Oligoclonal TCR enrichment in pancreas over cord blood reached over 95-fold for some clones.

Points on this clone: The target antigen is unknown.

Sequencing was at survey level. TCRdb's copy holds only in-frame clones and misses some; the assay was immunoSEQ multiplex PCR. The sample contains more than 85,000 clones, roughly 78% of which appear only once. After removal of 5 bases from V and 2 bases from J, the junction contained 3 bases not matched to a gene. The germline CDR1 and CDR2 sequences are SGHRS and YFSETQ. The CDR3 totals 14 residues. The TCR originated in a male donor with IPEX syndrome. The sequencing sample was made of pancreas tissue. The chain uses TRBV5-1 and TRBJ2-2; 7 bases fit TRBD1. CDR3 residues: CASRWTGNTGELFF. DNA of the CDR3: TGCGCCAGCAGATGGACAGGAAACACCGGGGAGCTGTTTTTT.